This T cell receptor beta chain came from a study of cytomegalovirus exposure and HLA in healthy donors. Data came from immunoSEQ multiplex PCR; TCRdb stores just in-frame clones and leaves some out. The table has approximately 170,000 clones, 84% seen once. Of note for this clone: Its antigen is as yet unknown.

The length of the CDR3 is 16 residues. Germline V gene lookup returns CDR1 MGHDK and CDR2 SYGVNS. V shed 3 bases, J shed 5 bases, and the junction held 10 bases outside the gene matches. Points from the study as a whole: Rarity marked most TCR sequences, yet some public TCRs occurred in many donors.

The sequencing sample was made of PBMCs. V is TRBV25-1 and J is TRBJ2-5, with 9 bases aligning to TRBD2. The sequence was collected from a young man in good health and CMV-seropositive. The CDR3 sequence: CASSDLREGRWETQYF. CDR3 coding DNA: TGTGCCAGCAGTGACTTGCGGGAGGGCCGTTGGGAGACCCAGTACTTC.